Each of the 7 T cell receptor beta chains below was sequenced from the same sample in a study of blood T cell repertoires in COVID-19. Sequencing was performed with immunoSEQ multiplex PCR; in TCRdb, only in-frame clones are kept and a portion is missing. This sample has approximately 63,000 clones, with approximately 79% found just once. Sequencing was performed on peripheral blood. The receptor set was obtained from a woman between 65 and 79 years old with acute or convalescent COVID-19.

The chain uses TRBV21-1 and TRBJ2-5; the table calls TRBD2, which could not be checked here. TRBV21-1 is recorded as a pseudogene. The CDR3 is 9 residues long. The CDR3 here is CASTSTQYF. The CDR3 bases are TGTGCCAGCACTTCTACCCAGTACTTC.

The chain has TRBV11-2 and TRBJ2-2; 10 positions agree with TRBD1. CDR1 SGHAT and CDR2 FQNNGV come from the germline V gene. The CDR3 spans 16 residues. J was trimmed by 0 bases and V by 5 bases; bases with no gene match: 3. The CDR3 is CASSKGQGSNTGELFF. The DNA for the CDR3 is TGTGCCAGCAGCAAGGGACAGGGGTCGAACACCGGGGAGCTGTTTTTT.

This clone appeared a few times. The rearrangement links TRBV5-5 to TRBJ2-7; possibly TRBD2 for D (7 bases). The CDR3 covers 12 residues. Germline V gives CDR1 SGHKS, CDR2 YYEKEE (reference sequence). V dropped 3 bases and J dropped 11 bases, with 15 bases sitting between them. The CDR3 DNA reads TGTGCCAGCAGCTCCGCGGGGGCTTCGGAGTACTTC. This encodes CASSSAGASEYF.

The chain carries TRBV27 and TRBJ2-3, with D possibly TRBD1 on 6 matching bases. V lost 5 bases to trimming and J lost 5 bases, with 11 bases between them. The CDR3 totals 13 residues. The germline V gene encodes CDR1 MNHEY and CDR2 SMNVEV (reference sequence). This CDR3 is CASSKPQGDTQYF. The CDR3 DNA follows: TGTGCCAGCAGTAAACCACAGGGAGATACGCAGTATTTT.

The V and J genes are TRBV11-3 and TRBJ2-5; 9 nucleotides match TRBD1. The V and J ends lost 5 bases and 5 bases, in that order; junction bases with no gene match: 12. This CDR3 region has 16 residues. Germline values: CDR1 SGHNT, CDR2 YENEEA. The CDR3 sequence: CASSPGTGKSAETQYF. The CDR3 nucleotides are TGTGCCAGCAGCCCAGGGACAGGGAAGAGTGCGGAGACCCAGTACTTC.

This clone has just a few counts. The J gene is TRBJ1-2, the V gene TRBV27; TRBD1 might be the D (6 bases). CDR3 length: 14 residues. With 6 bases removed from V and 8 bases from J, the gap between germline ends came to 19 bases. Germline CDR1 MNHEY, CDR2 SMNVEV (reference sequence). The CDR3 region has the DNA TGTGCCAGCAGCCCATGGGGGGGCGCGCGGGGCTACACCTTC. The encoded protein is CASSPWGGARGYTF.

The chain recombines TRBV19 with TRBJ1-5; D may be TRBD1 (6 bases). CDR3 length equals 17 residues. V lost 7 bases and J 1 base, leaving 20 bases between the germline ends. The germline gives CDR1 LNHDA, CDR2 SQIVND (reference sequence). CDR3 coding DNA: TGTGCCAGTACCAGCCCGGCAGGGGACGGGAGCAATCAGCCCCAGCATTTT. It is translated as CASTSPAGDGSNQPQHF.